The 5 T cell receptor beta chains reported below all come from one sample, sequenced in a study of graft-versus-host responses after intestinal transplantation. Sequencing was performed with immunoSEQ multiplex PCR; in TCRdb, only in-frame clones are kept and a portion is missing. This sample has 65,000 to 85,000 clones; 80% to 95% occur once, and the top ten carry around 6.7%. The sample here was bone marrow, taken almost 750 days after intestinal transplantation. These TCRs come from a human patient who received an intestinal transplant, so some T cells may come from the graft donor.

The J gene is TRBJ2-1, the V gene TRBV4-1; 10 nucleotides match TRBD2. Trimming at V came to 4 bases and at J to 8 bases, leaving 8 bases not matched to a gene. This CDR3 has 15 residues. The V gene's germline CDR1 is MGHRA and CDR2 YSYEKL. This CDR3 reads CASSLGLAAFDEQFF. DNA of the CDR3: TGCGCCAGCAGCCTAGGACTAGCGGCTTTCGATGAGCAGTTCTTC.

V usage is TRBV9 and J usage is TRBJ2-2; TRBD1 matches at 10 bases. CDR1 is SGDLS and CDR2 is YYNGEE in the germline V gene. V dropped 7 bases and J dropped 3; count of bases not matched to a gene: 9. This CDR3 contains 16 residues. The CDR3 nucleotides read TGTGCCAGCTGGGGAGTAGGACAGGGGGACACCGGGGAGCTGTTTTTT. Translating gives CASWGVGQGDTGELFF.

This chain connects TRBV5-6 to TRBJ2-7, with D perhaps TRBD2 (6 bases). Trimming stripped 3 bases from V and 3 bases from J, with 13 bases between. This CDR3 spans 14 amino acids. CDR1 and CDR2 from the germline V gene are SGHDT and YYEEEE. The CDR3 loop reads CASSSGTSNYEQYF. As DNA, the CDR3 is TGTGCCAGCAGCTCCGGGACTTCCAACTACGAGCAGTACTTC. The full variable domain, with the rest looked up from reference TRBV5-6 and TRBJ2-7, is DAGVTQSPTHLIKTRGQQVTLRCSPKSGHDTVSWYQQALGQGPQFIFQYYEEEERQRGNFPDRFSGHQFPNYSSELNVNALLLGDSALYLCASSSGTSNYEQYFGPGTRLTVT.

This sequence joins TRBV2 and TRBJ1-5; tentatively, D is TRBD1 (5 bases). Trimming removed 2 bases at V and 10 bases at J, with 12 bases between. CDR3 length: 13 amino acids. Germline V gene data show CDR1 as SNHLY and CDR2 as FYNNEI. The CDR3 spells CASSERGKQPQHF. The CDR3 DNA reads as TGTGCCAGCAGTGAAAGGGGAAAGCAACCCCAGCATTTT.

The chain carries TRBV9 and TRBJ2-1, with D maybe TRBD2 (6 bases). Trimming took 0 bases from V and 6 from J, leaving 10 bases between them. Germline V gene data show CDR1 as SGDLS and CDR2 as YYNGEE. CDR3 length: 14 residues. The CDR3 region has the DNA TGTGCCAGCAGCGTAGGCGACGGGAGCAATGAGCAGTTCTTC. Protein sequence: CASSVGDGSNEQFF.